The text below deals with one T cell receptor beta chain. Antigen: not known. The source of the sample is a study of cytomegalovirus exposure and HLA in healthy donors. Study-level points and caveats: The study labeled more than 150 TCR beta chains cytomegalovirus-associated. Later on, a genetic analysis was performed. It linked a missense variant in DCLRE1C with V- and J-gene trimming of TCR beta.

Primers for the PCR totalled 60 Vbeta and 13 Jbeta. Only in-frame clones appear in the TCRdb table, and some are missing; sequencing was by immunoSEQ multiplex PCR. The sample includes 170,000 or so clones, roughly 81% of them seen just once. This CDR3 spans 13 amino acids. Germline CDR1 and CDR2: LNHDA and SQIVND (reference sequence). Trimming shortened V by 8 bases and J by 0 bases, and 10 bases separated the two germline ends. The source material was PBMCs. The V call is TRBV19, the J call TRBJ1-1; D is possibly TRBD1 (6 bases). This clonotype originated in a girl between 10 and 17 years old in good health and CMV-seropositive. CDR3 protein: CASLQGMNTEAFF. CDR3 nucleotide sequence: TGTGCCAGTCTCCAGGGGATGAACACTGAAGCTTTCTTT. Combining the CDR3 with reference TRBV19 and TRBJ1-1 gives the whole variable domain DGGITQSPKYLFRKEGQNVTLSCEQNLNHDAMYWYRQDPGQGLRLIYYSQIVNDFQKGDIAEGYSVSREKKESFPLTVTSAQKNPTAFYLCASLQGMNTEAFFGQGTRLTVV.